These T cell receptor beta chains were read from a single sample in a study of blood T cell repertoires in COVID-19. Measured with immunoSEQ multiplex PCR; TCRdb has only the in-frame clones, and not every one. The profile shows some 320,000 clones, 90% of them singletons. The specimen sequenced was PBMCs or T cells enriched from blood (not recorded which). The receptors stem from a woman in her thirties who had been exposed to COVID-19. The CDR3 runs from the conserved cysteine through the conserved F or W. A D gene is named only where the DNA matches it firmly. Not every row has a clone size; where given, it reads once, few, many or a size class.

TRBV6-5	.	TRBJ1-1	once	CASSPGLYTEAFF	TGTGCCAGCAGTCCCGGACTGTACACTGAAGCTTTCTTT
TRBV4-1	TRBD1	TRBJ1-4	.	CASSQVLTGSNEKLFF	TGCGCCAGCAGCCAAGTCCTGACAGGGTCTAATGAAAAACTGTTTTTT
TRBV4-3	TRBD2	TRBJ2-5	.	CASSQNLAGAQYF	TGCGCCAGCAGCCAAAATCTAGCGGGGGCCCAGTACTTC
TRBV10-3	.	TRBJ1-2	.	CAISEIRQLPGDGYTF	TGTGCCATCAGTGAGATTAGACAGCTACCAGGAGATGGCTACACCTTC
TRBV5-4	.	TRBJ1-1	.	CASSLLNTEAFF	TGTGCCAGTTCACTTCTGAACACTGAAGCTTTCTTT
TRBV24-1	TRBD1	TRBJ2-1	few	CATSDSDRAADNEQFF	TGTGCCACCAGTGATTCAGACAGGGCGGCCGACAATGAGCAGTTCTTC
TRBV3-1/TRBV3-2	TRBD1	TRBJ1-2	few	CASSHNRGQNGYTF	TGTGCCAGCAGTCATAACAGGGGGCAGAATGGCTACACCTTC
TRBV19	TRBD1	TRBJ2-3	many	CATSDGDRVTDTQYF	TGTGCCACCTCGGACGGGGACAGGGTCACAGATACGCAGTATTTT
TRBV29-1	TRBD2	TRBJ2-1	.	CSVMARSGGPDEQFF	TGCAGCGTTATGGCTCGGAGCGGGGGCCCGGATGAGCAGTTCTTC
TRBV4-2	.	TRBJ1-6	.	CASSQVMGTAAGGRTLHF	TGTGCCAGCAGCCAAGTAATGGGTACCGCAGCTGGCGGAAGAACCCTCCACTTT
TRBV27	.	TRBJ1-5	.	CASSRNFGRSNQPQHF	TGTGCCAGCAGCAGAAACTTCGGGAGGAGCAATCAGCCCCAGCATTTT
TRBV5-6	TRBD2	TRBJ2-3	.	CASSEYLAGLTDTQYF	TGTGCCAGCAGCGAATATCTAGCGGGGCTCACAGATACGCAGTATTTT
TRBV18	.	TRBJ2-2	.	CASSPLGENTGELFF	TGTGCCAGCTCACCACTAGGGGAGAACACCGGGGAGCTGTTTTTT
TRBV4-1	.	TRBJ1-6	.	CASSQGLQDNSPLHF	TGCGCCAGCAGCCAGGGTTTACAGGATAATTCACCCCTCCACTTT
TRBV18	TRBD1	TRBJ1-2	.	CASSRDRNNYGYTF	TGTGCCAGCTCAAGGGACAGAAACAATTATGGCTACACCTTC
TRBV19	.	TRBJ1-5	.	CASNPRGNQPQHF	TGTGCCAGTAACCCCAGGGGTAATCAGCCCCAGCATTTT
TRBV5-1	.	TRBJ1-1	.	CASSLGVARSLGTEAFF	TGCGCCAGCAGCTTGGGTGTCGCGAGGAGTTTAGGCACTGAAGCTTTCTTT
TRBV7-9	.	TRBJ2-7	.	CASSLPYEQYF	TGTGCCAGCAGCCTCCCCTACGAGCAGTACTTC
TRBV18	TRBD1	TRBJ2-5	.	CASSPEQGARETQYF	TGTGCCAGCTCACCTGAGCAGGGGGCGAGGGAGACCCAGTACTTC
TRBV5-1	TRBD1	TRBJ1-2	.	CASSFRDSNYGYTF	TGCGCCAGCAGCTTTCGGGACAGCAACTATGGCTACACCTTC
TRBV2	TRBD1	TRBJ1-2	.	CASNRDREWGYTF	TGTGCCAGCAACCGAGACAGGGAGTGGGGCTACACCTTC
TRBV13	.	TRBJ2-1	.	CASSPPGYNEQFF	TGTGCCAGCAGCCCGCCGGGATACAATGAGCAGTTCTTC
TRBV5-4	.	TRBJ2-1	.	CASTRGGGVVSYNEQFF	TGTGCCAGCACCCGAGGCGGGGGCGTGGTATCCTACAATGAGCAGTTCTTC
TRBV5-1	.	TRBJ1-1	.	CASSPTGTFGNTEAFF	TGCGCCAGCAGCCCTACCGGGACATTCGGGAACACTGAAGCTTTCTTT
TRBV6-5	.	TRBJ1-1	.	CASSFAPTMNTEAFF	TGTGCCAGCAGTTTCGCCCCCACAATGAACACTGAAGCTTTCTTT
TRBV6-2/TRBV6-3	TRBD1	TRBJ1-1	once	CASSKPGGYTEAFF	TGTGCCAGCAGTAAACCAGGGGGCTACACTGAAGCTTTCTTT
TRBV7-2	.	TRBJ1-5	once	CASSLETENQPQHF	TGTGCCAGCAGCTTAGAGACAGAAAATCAGCCCCAGCATTTT
TRBV6-5	TRBD1	TRBJ1-6	few	CASRGQTYSPLHF	TGTGCCAGCAGGGGACAGACCTATTCACCCCTCCACTTT
TRBV29-1	.	TRBJ1-1	.	CSVEAAGVGNAEAFF	TGCAGCGTTGAAGCGGCAGGGGTCGGCAATGCTGAAGCTTTCTTT
TRBV2	.	TRBJ2-7	.	CASSGQPVYEQYF	TGTGCCAGCAGTGGGCAACCCGTCTACGAGCAGTACTTC
TRBV11-3	.	TRBJ1-1	.	CASSLQGWTEAFF	TGTGCCAGCAGCTTACAGGGTTGGACTGAAGCTTTCTTT
TRBV27	TRBD1	TRBJ1-5	.	CASATGQVTNQPQHF	TGTGCCAGCGCGACTGGACAGGTAACTAATCAGCCCCAGCATTTT
TRBV5-5	.	TRBJ2-7	.	CASSFDTGDYEQYF	TGTGCCAGCAGCTTTGATACCGGGGACTACGAGCAGTACTTC
TRBV7-9	.	TRBJ1-1	.	CASSFVQGNTEAFF	TGTGCCAGCAGCTTCGTACAGGGGAACACTGAAGCTTTCTTT
TRBV7-2	.	TRBJ2-3	.	CASSLEQIFNTLPRF	TGTGCCAGCAGCTTAGAACAGATCTTCAACACCTTACCTCGTTTT
TRBV19	.	TRBJ1-3	.	CASSRGARNTIYF	TGTGCCAGTAGCCGCGGGGCGCGAAACACCATATATTTT
TRBV5-1	.	TRBJ1-6	.	CASSLGGVDAPLHF	TGCGCCAGCAGCTTGGGGGGGGTGGACGCACCCCTCCACTTT
TRBV30	TRBD1	TRBJ2-7	.	CAWSVDRVGYEQYF	TGTGCCTGGAGTGTTGACAGGGTGGGGTACGAGCAGTACTTC
TRBV5-4	TRBD1	TRBJ2-3	.	CASSQGEFGYTQYF	TGTGCCAGTTCACAGGGGGAATTTGGGTATACGCAGTATTTT
TRBV11-2	TRBD2	TRBJ2-1	.	CASRPLAGVYNEQFF	TGTGCCAGCAGACCACTAGCGGGGGTTTACAATGAGCAGTTCTTC
TRBV7-3	TRBD1	TRBJ1-2	few	CASSGTGARGYTF	TGTGCCAGCAGCGGAACAGGGGCTCGCGGCTACACCTTC
TRBV29-1	.	TRBJ2-1	.	CSVEGWGENYNEQFF	TGCAGCGTTGAAGGGTGGGGAGAGAATTACAATGAGCAGTTCTTC
TRBV9	.	TRBJ1-3	.	CASSVDGGTIYF	TGTGCCAGCAGCGTAGACGGGGGCACCATATATTTT
TRBV7-9	.	TRBJ2-3	.	CASSLESPQYF	TGTGCCAGCAGCTTAGAGAGTCCGCAGTATTTT
TRBV3-1/TRBV3-2	.	TRBJ2-5	.	CASTSNSETQYF	TGTGCCAGCACCTCCAACTCGGAGACCCAGTACTTC
TRBV4-1	TRBD1	TRBJ2-7	.	CASSQRTGGVYEQYF	TGCGCCAGCAGCCAACGGACAGGGGGTGTATACGAGCAGTACTTC
TRBV9	.	TRBJ1-2	.	CASSVGSGQNYGYTF	TGTGCCAGCAGCGTAGGTTCCGGACAGAACTATGGCTACACCTTC
TRBV5-4	TRBD1	TRBJ1-2	many	CASSLRGQGNYGYTF	TGTGCCAGCAGTTTGAGGGGACAGGGTAACTATGGCTACACCTTC
TRBV19	.	TRBJ1-1	.	CASSISRVSTEAFF	TGTGCCAGTAGTATTTCGAGGGTCAGCACTGAAGCTTTCTTT
TRBV6-1	.	TRBJ1-5	.	CASSDPWVGRASQHF	TGTGCCAGCAGTGATCCCTGGGTAGGGCGGGCTTCCCAGCATTTT
TRBV27	TRBD1	TRBJ1-6	.	CASSRQGANRYNSPLHF	TGTGCCAGCAGCCGACAGGGGGCAAACCGATATAATTCACCCCTCCACTTT
TRBV2	TRBD1	TRBJ2-5	.	CASSSPGQGAETQYF	TGTGCCAGCAGTTCGCCGGGACAGGGGGCGGAGACCCAGTACTTC
TRBV7-2	.	TRBJ2-7	.	CASSLGLGSYEQYF	TGTGCCAGCAGCTTAGGCCTAGGTTCCTACGAGCAGTACTTC
TRBV2	.	TRBJ2-5	.	CASSPNKETQYF	TGTGCCAGCAGTCCCAACAAAGAGACCCAGTACTTC
TRBV4-1	TRBD2	TRBJ2-1	.	CASSQAGLAGGPYNEQFF	TGCGCCAGCAGCCAGGCGGGACTAGCGGGGGGGCCATACAATGAGCAGTTCTTC